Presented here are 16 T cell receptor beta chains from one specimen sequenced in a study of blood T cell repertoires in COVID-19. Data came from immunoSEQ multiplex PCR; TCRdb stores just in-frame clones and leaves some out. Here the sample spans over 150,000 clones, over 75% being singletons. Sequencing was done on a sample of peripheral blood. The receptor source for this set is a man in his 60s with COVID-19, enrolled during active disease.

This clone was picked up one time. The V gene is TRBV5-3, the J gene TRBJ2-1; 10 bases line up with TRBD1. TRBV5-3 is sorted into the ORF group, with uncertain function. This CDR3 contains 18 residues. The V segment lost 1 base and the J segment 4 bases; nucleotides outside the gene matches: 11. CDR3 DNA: TGTGCCAGAAGCTTGAAGGACCGGACAGGGGGTTATTACAATGAGCAGTTCTTC. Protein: CARSLKDRTGGYYNEQFF.

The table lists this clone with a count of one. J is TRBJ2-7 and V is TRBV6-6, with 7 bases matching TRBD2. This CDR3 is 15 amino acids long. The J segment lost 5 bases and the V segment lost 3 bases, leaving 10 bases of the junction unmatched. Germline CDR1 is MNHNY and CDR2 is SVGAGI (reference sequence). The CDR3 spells CASSYGGSAVNEQYF. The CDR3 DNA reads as TGTGCCAGCAGTTATGGCGGGAGCGCGGTCAACGAGCAGTACTTC.

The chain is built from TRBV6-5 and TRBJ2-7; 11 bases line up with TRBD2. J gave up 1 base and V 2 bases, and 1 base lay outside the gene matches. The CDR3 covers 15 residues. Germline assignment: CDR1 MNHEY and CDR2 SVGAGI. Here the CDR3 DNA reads TGTGCCAGCAGTTACCGGACTAGCGGGTCCTACGAGCAGTACTTC. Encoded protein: CASSYRTSGSYEQYF.

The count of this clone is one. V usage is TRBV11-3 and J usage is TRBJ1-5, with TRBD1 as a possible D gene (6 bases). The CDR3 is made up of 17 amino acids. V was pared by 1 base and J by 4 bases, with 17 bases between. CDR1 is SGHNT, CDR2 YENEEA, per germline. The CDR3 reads CASSLAMDSDENQPQHF. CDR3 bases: TGTGCCAGCAGCTTAGCCATGGACAGCGACGAAAATCAGCCCCAGCATTTT.

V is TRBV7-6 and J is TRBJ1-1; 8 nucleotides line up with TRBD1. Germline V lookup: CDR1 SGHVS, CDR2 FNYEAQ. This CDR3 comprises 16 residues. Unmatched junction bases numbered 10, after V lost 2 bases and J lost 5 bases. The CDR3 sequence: CASSLSSGGRDTEAFF. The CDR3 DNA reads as TGTGCCAGCAGCTTAAGCTCAGGGGGCAGGGATACTGAAGCTTTCTTT.

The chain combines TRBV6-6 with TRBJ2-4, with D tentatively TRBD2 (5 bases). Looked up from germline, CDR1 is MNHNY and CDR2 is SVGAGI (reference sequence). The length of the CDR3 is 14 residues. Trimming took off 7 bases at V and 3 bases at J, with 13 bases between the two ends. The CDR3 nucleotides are TGTGCCAGCACCCCAGAGGGAGTCAAAAACATTCAGTACTTC. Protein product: CASTPEGVKNIQYF.

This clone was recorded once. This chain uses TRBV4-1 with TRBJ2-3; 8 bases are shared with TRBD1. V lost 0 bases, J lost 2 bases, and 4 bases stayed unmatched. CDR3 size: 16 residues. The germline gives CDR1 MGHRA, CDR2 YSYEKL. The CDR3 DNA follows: TGCGCCAGCAGCCAAGATAGGACAGGGAACACAGATACGCAGTATTTT. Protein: CASSQDRTGNTDTQYF.

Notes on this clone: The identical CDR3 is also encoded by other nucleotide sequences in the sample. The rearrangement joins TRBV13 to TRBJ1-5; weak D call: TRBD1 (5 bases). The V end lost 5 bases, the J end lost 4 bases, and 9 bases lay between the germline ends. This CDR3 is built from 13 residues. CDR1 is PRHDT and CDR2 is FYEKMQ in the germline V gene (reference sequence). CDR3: CASSPRGNQPQHF. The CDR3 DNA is TGTGCCAGCAGCCCGCGGGGGAATCAGCCCCAGCATTTT.

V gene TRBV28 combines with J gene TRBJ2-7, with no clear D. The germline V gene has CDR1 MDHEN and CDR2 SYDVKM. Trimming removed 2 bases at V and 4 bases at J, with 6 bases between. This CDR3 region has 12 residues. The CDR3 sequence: CASSLTVYEQYF. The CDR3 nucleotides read TGTGCCAGCAGTTTAACTGTATACGAGCAGTACTTC.

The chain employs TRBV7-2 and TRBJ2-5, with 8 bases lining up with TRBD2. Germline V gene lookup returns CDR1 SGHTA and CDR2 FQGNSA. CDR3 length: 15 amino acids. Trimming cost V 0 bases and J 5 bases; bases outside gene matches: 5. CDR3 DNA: TGTGCCAGCAGCTTAGCCCGCGGGAGGTCCGAGACCCAGTACTTC. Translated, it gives CASSLARGRSETQYF.

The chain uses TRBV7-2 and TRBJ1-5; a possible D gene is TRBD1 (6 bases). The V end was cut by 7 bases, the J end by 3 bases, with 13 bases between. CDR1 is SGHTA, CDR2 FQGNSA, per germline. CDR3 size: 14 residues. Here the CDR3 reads CASTKGGNNQPQHF. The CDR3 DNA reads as TGTGCCAGCACCAAGGGGGGGAACAATCAGCCCCAGCATTTT.

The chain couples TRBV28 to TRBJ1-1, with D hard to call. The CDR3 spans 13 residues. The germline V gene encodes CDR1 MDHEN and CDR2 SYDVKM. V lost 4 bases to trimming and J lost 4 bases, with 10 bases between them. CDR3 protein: CASSSYLFTEAFF. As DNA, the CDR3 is TGTGCCAGCAGTTCCTACTTATTCACTGAAGCTTTCTTT.

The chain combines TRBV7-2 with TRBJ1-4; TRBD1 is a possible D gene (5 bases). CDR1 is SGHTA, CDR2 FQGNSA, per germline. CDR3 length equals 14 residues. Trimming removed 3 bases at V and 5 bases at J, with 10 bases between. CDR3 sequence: CASSFDRANEKLFF. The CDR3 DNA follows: TGTGCCAGCAGCTTCGACAGAGCCAATGAAAAACTGTTTTTT.

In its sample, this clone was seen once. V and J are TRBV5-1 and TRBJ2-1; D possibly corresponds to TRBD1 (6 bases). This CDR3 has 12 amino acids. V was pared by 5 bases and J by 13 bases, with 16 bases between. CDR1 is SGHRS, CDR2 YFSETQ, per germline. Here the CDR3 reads CASSNPQGLQFF. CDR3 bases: TGCGCCAGCAGTAACCCTCAGGGGCTACAGTTCTTC.

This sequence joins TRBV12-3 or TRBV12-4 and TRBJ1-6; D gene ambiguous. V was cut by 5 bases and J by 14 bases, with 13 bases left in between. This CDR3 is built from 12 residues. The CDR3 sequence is CASSPGRRTLHF. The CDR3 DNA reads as TGTGCCAGCAGTCCCGGCCGGAGGACCCTCCACTTT.

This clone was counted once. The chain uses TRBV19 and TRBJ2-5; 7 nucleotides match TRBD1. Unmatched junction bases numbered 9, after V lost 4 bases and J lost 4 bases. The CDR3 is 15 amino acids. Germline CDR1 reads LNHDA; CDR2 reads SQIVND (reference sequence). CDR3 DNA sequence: TGTGCCAGTAGTACGAACAGGGGATTTGGAGAGACCCAGTACTTC. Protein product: CASSTNRGFGETQYF.